Detailed here is one T cell receptor beta chain. V shed 6 bases and J shed 3 bases, with 11 bases lying between them. CDR1 and CDR2 (germline): MNHEY, SVGAGI. This CDR3 spans 13 amino acids. Generated by immunoSEQ multiplex PCR, the TCRdb table keeps only in-frame clones and is missing some. The repertoire includes around 56,000 clones, around 94% of them detected once, and 2% to 3% sits in the top ten. The data stem from a study of T cell changes during pregnancy in multiple sclerosis. The specimen comprised CD8+ T cells from peripheral blood mononuclear cells, sampled after pregnancy. This TCR was recovered from a female donor with multiple sclerosis, enrolled in a pregnancy study. This chain connects TRBV6-5 to TRBJ1-2, with a tentative D call TRBD1 (6 bases). CDR3 protein: CASSWGRDYGYTF. The DNA for the CDR3 is TGTGCCAGCAGCTGGGGGCGCGACTATGGCTACACCTTC.